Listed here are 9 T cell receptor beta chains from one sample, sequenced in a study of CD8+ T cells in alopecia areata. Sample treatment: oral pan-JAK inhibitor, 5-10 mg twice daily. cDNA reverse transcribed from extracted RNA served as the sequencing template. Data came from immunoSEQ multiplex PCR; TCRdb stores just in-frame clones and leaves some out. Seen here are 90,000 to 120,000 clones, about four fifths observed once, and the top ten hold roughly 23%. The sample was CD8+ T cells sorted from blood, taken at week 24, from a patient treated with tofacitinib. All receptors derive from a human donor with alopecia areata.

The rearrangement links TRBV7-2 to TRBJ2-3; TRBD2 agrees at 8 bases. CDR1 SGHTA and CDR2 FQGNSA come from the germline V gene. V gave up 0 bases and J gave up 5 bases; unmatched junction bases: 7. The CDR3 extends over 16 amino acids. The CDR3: CASSLAGGGPKDTQYF. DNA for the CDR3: TGTGCCAGCAGCTTAGCGGGCGGGGGGCCTAAAGATACGCAGTATTTT.

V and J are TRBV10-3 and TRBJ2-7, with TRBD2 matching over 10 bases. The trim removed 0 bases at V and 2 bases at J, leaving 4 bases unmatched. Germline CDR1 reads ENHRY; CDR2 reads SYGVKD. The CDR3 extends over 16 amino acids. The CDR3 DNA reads TGTGCCATCAGTGAGTCTAGGACTAGCGGCCCCTACGAGCAGTACTTC. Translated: CAISESRTSGPYEQYF.

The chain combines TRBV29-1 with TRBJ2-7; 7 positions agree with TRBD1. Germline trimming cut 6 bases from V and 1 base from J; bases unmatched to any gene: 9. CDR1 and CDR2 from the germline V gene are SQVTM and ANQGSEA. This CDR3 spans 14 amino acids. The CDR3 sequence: CSVQGFGGSYEQYF. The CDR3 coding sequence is TGCAGCGTACAGGGGTTTGGGGGTTCCTACGAGCAGTACTTC.

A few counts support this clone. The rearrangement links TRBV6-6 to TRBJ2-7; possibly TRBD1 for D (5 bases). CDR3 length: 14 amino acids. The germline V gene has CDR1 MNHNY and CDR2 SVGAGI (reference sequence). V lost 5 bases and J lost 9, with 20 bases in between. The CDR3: CASSLAGAAVGQYF. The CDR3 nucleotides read TGTGCCAGCAGTCTCGCTGGGGCCGCCGTCGGGCAGTACTTC.

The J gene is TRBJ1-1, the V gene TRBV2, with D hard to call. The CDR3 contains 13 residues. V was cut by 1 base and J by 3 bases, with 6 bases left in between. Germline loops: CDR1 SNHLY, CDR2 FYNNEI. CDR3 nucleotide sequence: TGTGCCAGCAGTGAAGTCGCGGACACTGAAGCTTTCTTT. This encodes CASSEVADTEAFF.

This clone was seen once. As DNA, the CDR3 is TGTGCCAGCAGCTCAAGTGAGACTCCCGGGGAGCAGTACTTC. As protein: CASSSSETPGEQYF. V and J are TRBV14 and TRBJ2-5, with a tentative D call TRBD2 (5 bases). Per the germline V gene, CDR1 is SGHDN and CDR2 is FVKESK. CDR3 size: 14 residues. V shed 5 bases and J shed 11 bases, with 21 bases lying between them.

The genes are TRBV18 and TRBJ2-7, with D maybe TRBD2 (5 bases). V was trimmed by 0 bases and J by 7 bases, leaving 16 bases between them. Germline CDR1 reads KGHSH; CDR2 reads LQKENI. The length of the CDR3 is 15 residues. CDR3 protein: CASSPPGPQPGEQYF. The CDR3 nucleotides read TGTGCCAGCTCACCACCGGGTCCCCAGCCGGGGGAGCAGTACTTC.

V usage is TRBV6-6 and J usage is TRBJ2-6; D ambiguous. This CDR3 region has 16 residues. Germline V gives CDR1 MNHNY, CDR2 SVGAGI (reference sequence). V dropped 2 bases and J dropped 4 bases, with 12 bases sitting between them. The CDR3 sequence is CASSYTPEGGANVLTF. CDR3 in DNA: TGTGCCAGCAGTTACACCCCCGAAGGGGGGGCCAACGTCCTGACTTTC.

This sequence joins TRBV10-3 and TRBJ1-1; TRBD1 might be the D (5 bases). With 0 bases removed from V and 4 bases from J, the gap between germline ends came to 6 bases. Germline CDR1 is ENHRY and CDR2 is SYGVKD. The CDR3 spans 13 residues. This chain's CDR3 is CAISESGGTEAFF. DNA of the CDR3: TGTGCCATCAGTGAGTCGGGGGGCACTGAAGCTTTCTTT.